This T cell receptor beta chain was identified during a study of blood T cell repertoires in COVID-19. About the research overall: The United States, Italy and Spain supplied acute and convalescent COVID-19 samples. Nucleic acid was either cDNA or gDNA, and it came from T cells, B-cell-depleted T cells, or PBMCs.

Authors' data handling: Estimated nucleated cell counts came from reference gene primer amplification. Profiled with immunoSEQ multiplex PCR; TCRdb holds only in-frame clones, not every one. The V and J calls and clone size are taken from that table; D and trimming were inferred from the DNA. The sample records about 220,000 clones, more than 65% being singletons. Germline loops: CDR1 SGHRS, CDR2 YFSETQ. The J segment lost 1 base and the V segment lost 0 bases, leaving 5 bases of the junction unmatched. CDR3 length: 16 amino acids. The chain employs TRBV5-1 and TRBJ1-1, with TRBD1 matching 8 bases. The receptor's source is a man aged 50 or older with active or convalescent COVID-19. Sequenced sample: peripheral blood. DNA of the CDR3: TGCGCCAGCAGCTTGGCCAGGGGGCAGACGAACACTGAAGCTTTCTTT. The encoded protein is CASSLARGQTNTEAFF.